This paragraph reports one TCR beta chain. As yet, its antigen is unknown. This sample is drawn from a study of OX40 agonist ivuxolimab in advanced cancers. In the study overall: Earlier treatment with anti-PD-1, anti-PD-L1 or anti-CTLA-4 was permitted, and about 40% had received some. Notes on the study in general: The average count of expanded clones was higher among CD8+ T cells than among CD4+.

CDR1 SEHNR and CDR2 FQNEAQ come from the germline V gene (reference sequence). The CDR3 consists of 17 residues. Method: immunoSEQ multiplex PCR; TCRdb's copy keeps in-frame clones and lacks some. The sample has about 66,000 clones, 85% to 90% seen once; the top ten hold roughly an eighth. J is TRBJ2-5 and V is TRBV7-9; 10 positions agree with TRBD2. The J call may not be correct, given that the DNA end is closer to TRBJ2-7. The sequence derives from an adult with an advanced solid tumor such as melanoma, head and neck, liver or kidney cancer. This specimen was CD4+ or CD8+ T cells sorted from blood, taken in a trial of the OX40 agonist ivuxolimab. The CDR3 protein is CASSNSSGRHLGYEQYF. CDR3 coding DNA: TGTGCCAGCAGCAATTCTAGCGGGAGACACCTAGGCTACGAGCAGTACTTC.